This is a list of T cell receptor beta chains from one sample in a study of control samples from healthy donors and cancer patients. Produced via immunoSEQ multiplex PCR; TCRdb's table is partial and in-frame only. The top ten clones hold about a quarter of a sample with under 60,000 clones, over 90% of them seen once. The sequenced material came from PBMCs. These receptors originate from a woman between 50 and 59 years old with head and neck cancer. CDR3s include the opening cysteine and the closing phenylalanine or tryptophan. The order of the fields is clone size, D gene, V gene, J gene, CDR3 DNA, CDR3 protein. A D gene is named only where the DNA matches it firmly. Clone size appears in some rows only: once, few, many, or a class for an expanded clone.

clone size: .; D gene: .; V gene: TRBV6-6; J gene: TRBJ1-6; CDR3 DNA: TGTGCCAGCAGTCCCTTTAGCTCCTATAATTCACCCCTCCACTTT; CDR3 protein: CASSPFSSYNSPLHF
clone size: .; D gene: .; V gene: TRBV2; J gene: TRBJ2-5; CDR3 DNA: TGTGCCAGCAGTGACCGGGCCCGGGGGGAGACCCAGTACTTC; CDR3 protein: CASSDRARGETQYF
clone size: .; D gene: .; V gene: TRBV28; J gene: TRBJ2-3; CDR3 DNA: TGTGCCAGCAGTTTTGAGAGACTAGAGGCAGATACGCAGTATTTT; CDR3 protein: CASSFERLEADTQYF
clone size: .; D gene: .; V gene: TRBV29-1; J gene: TRBJ2-7; CDR3 DNA: TGCAGCGTTGAAGAGGGAATCCGCGAGCAGTACTTC; CDR3 protein: CSVEEGIREQYF
clone size: .; D gene: .; V gene: TRBV20-1; J gene: TRBJ2-7; CDR3 DNA: TGCAGTGCTCATGACGGTTACGAGCAGTACTTC; CDR3 protein: CSAHDGYEQYF
clone size: .; D gene: .; V gene: TRBV18; J gene: TRBJ2-5; CDR3 DNA: TGTGCCAGCTCACCTAAGCAAGAGACCCAGTACTTC; CDR3 protein: CASSPKQETQYF
clone size: .; D gene: .; V gene: TRBV28; J gene: TRBJ1-2; CDR3 DNA: TGTGCCAGCAGTTTAACCCAGGAATATGGCTACACCTTC; CDR3 protein: CASSLTQEYGYTF
clone size: .; D gene: .; V gene: TRBV2; J gene: TRBJ2-2; CDR3 DNA: TGTGCCAGCAGTGAGGAAAGATCGGGCCTGACCGGGGAGCTGTTTTTT; CDR3 protein: CASSEERSGLTGELFF
clone size: .; D gene: .; V gene: TRBV15; J gene: TRBJ2-1; CDR3 DNA: TGTGCCACCAGCAGTTCCCTGGGGCAGGGCAGTGAGCAGTTCTTC; CDR3 protein: CATSSSLGQGSEQFF
clone size: .; D gene: .; V gene: TRBV2; J gene: TRBJ2-2; CDR3 DNA: TGTGCCAGCAGTTACGGGCCCGGGGAGCTGTTTTTT; CDR3 protein: CASSYGPGELFF
clone size: .; D gene: .; V gene: TRBV7-8; J gene: TRBJ1-1; CDR3 DNA: TGTGCCAGCAGCTTAGAGAGGGGTGTACCTGAAGCTTTCTTT; CDR3 protein: CASSLERGVPEAFF
clone size: .; D gene: .; V gene: TRBV5-1; J gene: TRBJ1-2; CDR3 DNA: TGCGCCAGCAGCTTGGTGGGGGGCGGAAAAGATGGCTACACCTTC; CDR3 protein: CASSLVGGGKDGYTF
clone size: .; D gene: TRBD2; V gene: TRBV4-3; J gene: TRBJ2-7; CDR3 DNA: TGCGCCAGCAGCCAAATAGCGGGAAGCTCCTACGAGCAGTACTTC; CDR3 protein: CASSQIAGSSYEQYF
clone size: .; D gene: TRBD2; V gene: TRBV2; J gene: TRBJ2-7; CDR3 DNA: TGTGCCAGCAGTGAAATCATGGGGGGGAGCTCCTACGAGCAGTACTTC; CDR3 protein: CASSEIMGGSSYEQYF
clone size: .; D gene: .; V gene: TRBV9; J gene: TRBJ2-7; CDR3 DNA: TGTGCCAGCAGTGGAGGGACGGGCTACGAGCAGTACTTC; CDR3 protein: CASSGGTGYEQYF
clone size: .; D gene: .; V gene: TRBV28; J gene: TRBJ1-2; CDR3 DNA: TGTGCCAGCAGTCCCGACAGTAACTATGGCTACACCTTC; CDR3 protein: CASSPDSNYGYTF
clone size: .; D gene: TRBD1; V gene: TRBV5-1; J gene: TRBJ1-1; CDR3 DNA: TGCGCCAGCAGCCCCGGACAGGGTTCAAGGGGGATGAACACTGAAGCTTTCTTT; CDR3 protein: CASSPGQGSRGMNTEAFF
clone size: .; D gene: .; V gene: TRBV5-1; J gene: TRBJ2-1; CDR3 DNA: TGCGCCAGCAGCAACAAACTAGTCGGTGTTGGCAATGAGCAGTTCTTC; CDR3 protein: CASSNKLVGVGNEQFF
clone size: .; D gene: .; V gene: TRBV5-1; J gene: TRBJ1-4; CDR3 DNA: TGCGCCAGCAGCTTGGAAGGGGCTAATGAAAAACTGTTTTTT; CDR3 protein: CASSLEGANEKLFF
clone size: .; D gene: .; V gene: TRBV7-2; J gene: TRBJ2-1; CDR3 DNA: TGTGCCAGCAGCTTAGGGTATGGGAATGAGCAGTTCTTC; CDR3 protein: CASSLGYGNEQFF
clone size: .; D gene: .; V gene: TRBV28; J gene: TRBJ1-6; CDR3 DNA: TGTGCCAGCAGTCTCCCCGCCGGACAGTCATATAATTCACCCCTCCACTTT; CDR3 protein: CASSLPAGQSYNSPLHF
clone size: .; D gene: TRBD1; V gene: TRBV18; J gene: TRBJ1-2; CDR3 DNA: TGTGCCAGCTCGCTCGGGACAGGGGACGGCTACACCTTC; CDR3 protein: CASSLGTGDGYTF
clone size: .; D gene: .; V gene: TRBV5-1; J gene: TRBJ2-2; CDR3 DNA: TGCGCCAGCAGCTTTGGGGCCAACACCGGGGAGCTGTTTTTT; CDR3 protein: CASSFGANTGELFF
clone size: few; D gene: .; V gene: TRBV5-1; J gene: TRBJ1-6; CDR3 DNA: TGCGCCAGCAGCTCACAGGGTCTTGATAATTCACCCCTCCACTTT; CDR3 protein: CASSSQGLDNSPLHF
clone size: .; D gene: .; V gene: TRBV5-1; J gene: TRBJ2-3; CDR3 DNA: TGCGCCAGCAGCTTCGACAGTCTCACAGATACGCAGTATTTT; CDR3 protein: CASSFDSLTDTQYF
clone size: .; D gene: .; V gene: TRBV25-1; J gene: TRBJ1-1; CDR3 DNA: TGTGCCAGCAGCAGGAACATGAACACTGAAGCTTTCTTT; CDR3 protein: CASSRNMNTEAFF
clone size: once; D gene: .; V gene: TRBV12-3/TRBV12-4; J gene: TRBJ2-7; CDR3 DNA: TGTGCCAGCACCTTAGCAGGTTCCTACGAGCAGTACTTC; CDR3 protein: CASTLAGSYEQYF
clone size: .; D gene: .; V gene: TRBV6-4; J gene: TRBJ2-3; CDR3 DNA: TGTGCCAGCAGTCAGCCCGGAATGGGAGATACGCAGTATTTT; CDR3 protein: CASSQPGMGDTQYF
clone size: .; D gene: .; V gene: TRBV10-3; J gene: TRBJ1-1; CDR3 DNA: TGTGCCATCAGGACAGGCACGAACACTGAAGCTTTCTTT; CDR3 protein: CAIRTGTNTEAFF
clone size: .; D gene: .; V gene: TRBV2; J gene: TRBJ2-5; CDR3 DNA: TGTGCCAGCAGTATAGACAGAGAGACCCAGTACTTC; CDR3 protein: CASSIDRETQYF
clone size: .; D gene: .; V gene: TRBV6-5; J gene: TRBJ1-2; CDR3 DNA: TGTGCCAGCAGTTATTATAAGGGGTATGGCTACACCTTC; CDR3 protein: CASSYYKGYGYTF
clone size: once; D gene: .; V gene: TRBV9; J gene: TRBJ1-4; CDR3 DNA: TGTGCCAGCAGCCCACAAGGGGGGTTCGGTGAAAAACTGTTTTTT; CDR3 protein: CASSPQGGFGEKLFF
clone size: .; D gene: TRBD1; V gene: TRBV5-1; J gene: TRBJ2-7; CDR3 DNA: TGCGCCAGCAGCAGCCTTACTACGGACAGGGGGTATTCCTACGAGCAGTACTTC; CDR3 protein: CASSSLTTDRGYSYEQYF
clone size: .; D gene: .; V gene: TRBV5-8; J gene: TRBJ1-1; CDR3 DNA: TGTGCCACGGAGAGGCAGATTCACACTGAAGCTTTCTTT; CDR3 protein: CATERQIHTEAFF
clone size: .; D gene: .; V gene: TRBV5-1; J gene: TRBJ1-4; CDR3 DNA: TGCGCCAGCAGCTTGGGACAAGCAACTAATGAAAAACTGTTTTTT; CDR3 protein: CASSLGQATNEKLFF
clone size: .; D gene: .; V gene: TRBV28; J gene: TRBJ2-1; CDR3 DNA: TGTGCCAGCAGTCGCCCGGGACCGCTCTTCGGCGAGCAGTTCTTC; CDR3 protein: CASSRPGPLFGEQFF
clone size: .; D gene: .; V gene: TRBV7-9; J gene: TRBJ2-2; CDR3 DNA: TGTGCCAGCAGCTTACCAGGGGCTTGGGGCGGGGAGCTGTTTTTT; CDR3 protein: CASSLPGAWGGELFF
clone size: .; D gene: TRBD1; V gene: TRBV5-1; J gene: TRBJ1-1; CDR3 DNA: TGCGCCAGCAGTTTTACAGGGGCGAAGGGGACTGAAGCTTTCTTT; CDR3 protein: CASSFTGAKGTEAFF
clone size: medium-sized; D gene: .; V gene: TRBV7-9; J gene: TRBJ1-6; CDR3 DNA: TGTGCCAGCAGCTTACGGCAGCCCAATTCACCCCTCCACTTT; CDR3 protein: CASSLRQPNSPLHF
clone size: .; D gene: .; V gene: TRBV28; J gene: TRBJ1-5; CDR3 DNA: TGTGCCAGCGGGAGGACACGTAATAGCAATCAGCCCCAGCATTTT; CDR3 protein: CASGRTRNSNQPQHF
clone size: .; D gene: TRBD1; V gene: TRBV4-3; J gene: TRBJ1-4; CDR3 DNA: TGCGCCAGCAGCCAAGATTCGGGGACAGTAAATGAAAAACTGTTTTTT; CDR3 protein: CASSQDSGTVNEKLFF
clone size: once; D gene: TRBD1; V gene: TRBV27; J gene: TRBJ1-1; CDR3 DNA: TGTGCCAGCAGTTTATCGGCGACAGGGCACACTGAAGCTTTCTTT; CDR3 protein: CASSLSATGHTEAFF
clone size: .; D gene: .; V gene: TRBV5-5; J gene: TRBJ2-1; CDR3 DNA: TGTGCCAGCAGCTCCTTACATTACAATGAGCAGTTCTTC; CDR3 protein: CASSSLHYNEQFF
clone size: .; D gene: .; V gene: TRBV19; J gene: TRBJ2-2; CDR3 DNA: TGTGCCAGTAGTATATCCTTCCGGGGCACCGGGGAGCTGTTTTTT; CDR3 protein: CASSISFRGTGELFF
clone size: .; D gene: TRBD2; V gene: TRBV14; J gene: TRBJ2-2; CDR3 DNA: TGTGCCAGCAGCCCAGCCCAACGGCCTAGCGGGTACACCGGGGAGCTGTTTTTT; CDR3 protein: CASSPAQRPSGYTGELFF
clone size: once; D gene: .; V gene: TRBV6-1; J gene: TRBJ1-2; CDR3 DNA: TGTGCCAGCAGTGATTTCAGGGGCGGCTATGGCTACACCTTC; CDR3 protein: CASSDFRGGYGYTF
clone size: .; D gene: .; V gene: TRBV2; J gene: TRBJ1-1; CDR3 DNA: TGTGCCAGCAGGATCGACAGAGGTAACACTGAAGCTTTCTTT; CDR3 protein: CASRIDRGNTEAFF
clone size: .; D gene: .; V gene: TRBV28; J gene: TRBJ1-2; CDR3 DNA: TGTGCCAGCGGGATCCATGGCTACACCTTC; CDR3 protein: CASGIHGYTF
clone size: few; D gene: TRBD1; V gene: TRBV6-5; J gene: TRBJ1-5; CDR3 DNA: TGTGCCAGCAGGATGACAGGGGAAAATCAGCCCCAGCATTTT; CDR3 protein: CASRMTGENQPQHF
clone size: .; D gene: TRBD1; V gene: TRBV6-5; J gene: TRBJ2-7; CDR3 DNA: TGTGCCAGCACACAGGCAGGGGGCTACGAGCAGTACTTC; CDR3 protein: CASTQAGGYEQYF